This is a list of T cell receptor beta chains from one sample in a study of T-cell reconstitution after alpha-beta-depleted transplantation in children. MiXCR, run by TCRdb on the PCR reads, gives a single entry per CDR3 protein. The profile shows around 700,000 distinct CDR3 sequences, around 14% of them singletons. This specimen was PBMCs, taken before TCRalphabeta/CD19-depleted stem cell transplant. These receptors were obtained from a girl aged 2 to 9 with congenital amegakaryocytic thrombocytopenia, due to receive a stem cell transplant. Each CDR3 is given with its conserved first and last residue. The D gene is left open where the match is weak. The listing skips clone size in some rows; elsewhere it reads once, few, many or a size class.

cdr3_nt cdr3_aa d_call j_call v_call clone_size
TGTGCCAGCAGCTTAGCGCTAGTGGAGGGTTTGGACGAGCAGTACTTC CASSLALVEGLDEQYF . TRBJ2-7 TRBV7-9 .
TGCAGCGCACAGGGACAGGGGTTTGGCGGGGAGCTGTTTTTT CSAQGQGFGGELFF TRBD1 TRBJ2-2 TRBV29-1 .
TGCAGTGCTAGTTACAGCGGGAGAAGCACCGGGGAGCTGTTTTTT CSASYSGRSTGELFF TRBD2 TRBJ2-2 TRBV20-1 many
TGTGCCAGCAGCTTAGCCCAAAAAGCCTACGAGCAGTACTTC CASSLAQKAYEQYF . TRBJ2-7 TRBV11-2 many
TGTGCCAGCAGTTCTGGGGCGGGCTCACCCCTCCACTTT CASSSGAGSPLHF . TRBJ1-6 TRBV6-5 few
TGCGCCAGCAGCTTGGGTCGGGCCCCGGTGGATCGGGAGCTGTTTTTT CASSLGRAPVDRELFF . TRBJ2-2 TRBV5-1 many
TGTGCCAGCAGTTTGCAGGGGCACGAGCAGTACTTC CASSLQGHEQYF . TRBJ2-7 TRBV5-1 many
TGCAGTGCTAGACCGATCCGGGGCCCGGAATTCACCGGGGAGCTGTTTTTT CSARPIRGPEFTGELFF . TRBJ2-2 TRBV20-1 .
TGTGCCAGCAGCGGCGGGCTCCAAGGAGAAAAACTGTTTTTT CASSGGLQGEKLFF . TRBJ1-4 TRBV7-9 few
TGTGCCAGCAGTTTGCTTCTGCACGAGCAGTACTTC CASSLLLHEQYF . TRBJ2-7 TRBV12-3/TRBV12-4 few
TGTGCCAGCAGCTATGACAGGGGAGTACGGAACACCGGGGAGCTGTTTTTT CASSYDRGVRNTGELFF TRBD1 TRBJ2-2 TRBV7-2 .
TGCGCCAGCAGACCCCGACTAGCGGGAGGACACGAGCAGTACTTC CASRPRLAGGHEQYF TRBD2 TRBJ2-7 TRBV5-1 many
TGCAGTGCTATCGCCACGGGGGTGACCAATGAGCAGTTCTTC CSAIATGVTNEQFF . TRBJ2-1 TRBV20-1 .
TGTGCCAGCAGCTTGGGGCGAGGGACCACCTACAATGAGCAGTTCTTC CASSLGRGTTYNEQFF . TRBJ2-1 TRBV5-4 many
TGCGCCAGCAGCCCTGACAGGAGTTCGGACACTGAAGCTTTCTTT CASSPDRSSDTEAFF . TRBJ1-1 TRBV10-2 few
TGCGCCAGCAGCTTGATGCCGAACCAAGAGACCCAGTACTTC CASSLMPNQETQYF . TRBJ2-5 TRBV5-1 many
TGTGCCAGCACCCCTGAGGGCCTAAATGAGCAGTTCTTC CASTPEGLNEQFF . TRBJ2-1 TRBV28 many
TGCAGTGCAATGGGACTAGCAGATTACGAGCAGTACTTC CSAMGLADYEQYF TRBD2 TRBJ2-7 TRBV20-1 many
TGCAGCGTACCCTACAGGGGACAGACCCAGTACTTC CSVPYRGQTQYF TRBD1 TRBJ2-5 TRBV29-1 .
TGTGCCAGCATTCGTGAAGCGGGACTTAGCAATCAGCCCCAGCATTTT CASIREAGLSNQPQHF . TRBJ1-5 TRBV2 .
TGCGCCAGCAGCTTGAGGATTGAGACCGGGGAGCTGTTTTTT CASSLRIETGELFF . TRBJ2-2 TRBV5-1 many
TGTGCCAGCAGCTCTCTACCACCCACTTTAGGGCAGGGCATTCAGTACTTC CASSSLPPTLGQGIQYF . TRBJ2-4 TRBV7-2 many
TGTGCCATCAGTGACCCCCTAGCGGGCGGCCTCGAGCAGTACTTC CAISDPLAGGLEQYF TRBD2 TRBJ2-7 TRBV10-3 .
TGCGCCAGCAGCTACGCAGGGAACACTGAAGCTTTCTTT CASSYAGNTEAFF . TRBJ1-1 TRBV5-1 many
TGCAGTGCTAGAGACGGCGGCATTAGGGAGACCCAGTACTTC CSARDGGIRETQYF . TRBJ2-5 TRBV20-1 .
TGTGCCAGCGGGCTGGGGGTTGGGAAGCCCCAGCATTTT CASGLGVGKPQHF . TRBJ1-5 TRBV6-6 .
TGTGCCATCGCGTCGGAACCCCCCGTGGATACGCAGTATTTT CAIASEPPVDTQYF . TRBJ2-3 TRBV10-3 many
TGTGCCAGCGGGGGCGGGCCCCAAGAGACCCAGTACTTC CASGGGPQETQYF . TRBJ2-5 TRBV7-2 many
TGTGCCAGCACGCCGCTTGGGACCGGACTCAATGAGCAGTTCTTC CASTPLGTGLNEQFF . TRBJ2-1 TRBV12-3/TRBV12-4 .
TGCAGTGCTAGGGGTGCGAGACAGGGGGCCTACGAGCAGTACTTC CSARGARQGAYEQYF TRBD1 TRBJ2-7 TRBV20-1 .
TGTGCCAGCAGTCACAATCAGCCCCAGCATTTT CASSHNQPQHF . TRBJ1-5 TRBV28 many
TGTGCCACCAGCAGAGATGGGGATACGCAGTATTTT CATSRDGDTQYF . TRBJ2-3 TRBV15 many
TGTGCCGGTAGCGGGCCCGAATACAATGAGCAGTTCTTC CAGSGPEYNEQFF TRBD2 TRBJ2-1 TRBV10-3 .
TGTGCCATCAGTGAGTCGGGGGACATGGTTCCCTACGAGCAGTACTTC CAISESGDMVPYEQYF . TRBJ2-7 TRBV10-3 many
TGCGCCAGCAGCTTGTCTGGCGGGAAGGACATTCAGTACTTC CASSLSGGKDIQYF . TRBJ2-4 TRBV5-1 .
TGTGCCAGCAGCTTAGGGCAGGGGAGGGCTGAAGCTTTCTTT CASSLGQGRAEAFF . TRBJ1-1 TRBV7-2 .
TGTGCCACCAGCAGAGATCGCCAGAATAATTCACCCCTCCACTTT CATSRDRQNNSPLHF . TRBJ1-6 TRBV15 few
TGTGCCAGCAGCCGGGACCAGGGTCCCGAAAAACTGTTTTTT CASSRDQGPEKLFF . TRBJ1-4 TRBV6-1 .
TGCGCCAGCAGCTTGGTTATCGGGGAGGAGACCCAGTACTTC CASSLVIGEETQYF . TRBJ2-5 TRBV5-1 many
TGTGCCAGCAGTTTAAGGGGACAGGGGGACTATGGCTACACCTTC CASSLRGQGDYGYTF TRBD1 TRBJ1-2 TRBV12-3/TRBV12-4 many
TGTGCCAGCAGTTTTGGGGTGGCGGCTTTCTTT CASSFGVAAFF . TRBJ1-1 TRBV28 .
TGTGCCAGCAGCCTACAGGGGTCAAACTATGGCTACACCTTC CASSLQGSNYGYTF TRBD1 TRBJ1-2 TRBV6-1 .
TGCGCCAGCAGCTTGGACGCTGTAACTAACTATGGCTACACCTTC CASSLDAVTNYGYTF . TRBJ1-2 TRBV5-1 many
TGTGCCAGCAGTTACTCGCTGCCGGTAGATACGCAGTATTTT CASSYSLPVDTQYF . TRBJ2-3 TRBV6-5 many
TGCAGTGCCTCTCCCGGGACAGGGGGCGACTATGGCTACACCTTC CSASPGTGGDYGYTF TRBD1 TRBJ1-2 TRBV20-1 many
TGCGCCAGCCGGACCGAAGCGGGGAGGGATACGCAGTATTTT CASRTEAGRDTQYF TRBD2 TRBJ2-3 TRBV5-1 many
TGTGCCAGCAGATTAGAAAGCAATCAGCCCCAGCATTTT CASRLESNQPQHF . TRBJ1-5 TRBV7-2 .
TGTGCCAGCCTTAGCGGGAGGGGGGTCTACAATGAGCAGTTCTTC CASLSGRGVYNEQFF TRBD2 TRBJ2-1 TRBV2 many
TGCAGTGCTAGAGATTCAGCACCGCGGGAGATATACAATGAGCAGTTCTTC CSARDSAPREIYNEQFF TRBD2 TRBJ2-1 TRBV20-1 few
TGCAGTGCTCTAGTTGGTCCCACAGAGACCCAGTACTTC CSALVGPTETQYF . TRBJ2-5 TRBV20-1 .
TGCAGTGCTCCAAAGACTAGCGGGATGCCGGAGACCCAGTACTTC CSAPKTSGMPETQYF TRBD2 TRBJ2-5 TRBV20-1 .
TGTGCCAGCAGCCCCCGGGGTACAAGCACCGGGGAGCTGTTTTTT CASSPRGTSTGELFF . TRBJ2-2 TRBV9 .
TGCAGCGTTGAATTTGAAGTAGCCCCGTACGAGCAGTACTTC CSVEFEVAPYEQYF . TRBJ2-7 TRBV29-1 many
TGTGCCAGCAGTTACCAGACAGCACCCTATGGCTACACCTTC CASSYQTAPYGYTF . TRBJ1-2 TRBV12-3/TRBV12-4 .
TGTGCCAGCAGCCCACCGGGACAGACCCACTACGAGCAGTACTTC CASSPPGQTHYEQYF TRBD1 TRBJ2-7 TRBV7-9 .